This record covers a single T cell receptor beta chain. Antigen unknown. This record belongs to a study of blood T cells in healthy people across ages. The second PCR ran roughly 6 to 11 cycles with a sample-barcoded 5' primer and J-beta primers. Unique molecular identifiers of 12 random nucleotides labeled each cDNA. TCRdb used MiXCR to reprocess the 5' RACE reads, holding one entry per CDR3 protein. The table includes hundreds of thousands of distinct CDR3 sequences, under 40% detected once. Study-wide findings and caveats: CMV status of donors was not determined, possibly confounding expanded clonotype changes.

This receptor was identified in a man aged 18 to 29 in good health. Source material: blood.

The DNA of the CDR3 is TGTGCCATCAGTATGGGGACTAGCGGGACCACAGATACGCAGTATTTT. It encodes CAISMGTSGTTDTQYF. V and J are TRBV10-3 and TRBJ2-3; 13 nucleotides agree with TRBD2. CDR1 and CDR2 (germline): ENHRY, SYGVKD. The V gene end was trimmed by 5 bases and the J gene end by 2 bases; junction bases not matched to a gene: 4. This CDR3 spans 16 amino acids.